The present T cell receptor (beta chain) was sequenced within a study of shared clonotypes between healthy human individuals. Overall study findings and caveats: Some naive CD4 clonotypes, about 5%, turned up in common across a handful of donors. Naive subsets tended to show greater estimated richness than memory subsets.

Splitting the CD4+ cells yielded a CD45RA+ naive subset and a CD45RA-negative memory subset. For this clone: Its specificity is not known.

Measured with immunoSEQ multiplex PCR; TCRdb has only the in-frame clones, and not every one. The sample contains about 1.1 million clones, 78% of which appear only once. Germline V lookup: CDR1 LGHNA, CDR2 YSLEER. The CDR3 has 16 residues. V shed 5 bases and J 4 bases; nucleotides not matched to a gene: 11. Sequencing used memory CD4+ T cells from PBMCs. Subset defined: CD45RA-negative fraction. This chain connects TRBV4-3 to TRBJ2-3; 8 nucleotides agree with TRBD2. This receptor was taken from a man between 18 and 35 years old in good health. Some clones in this sample may be carry-over from other donors' samples. The CDR3 region is CASSLRGGGSADTQYF. CDR3 sequence (DNA): TGCGCCAGCAGCTTAAGGGGCGGGGGGTCGGCAGATACGCAGTATTTT.